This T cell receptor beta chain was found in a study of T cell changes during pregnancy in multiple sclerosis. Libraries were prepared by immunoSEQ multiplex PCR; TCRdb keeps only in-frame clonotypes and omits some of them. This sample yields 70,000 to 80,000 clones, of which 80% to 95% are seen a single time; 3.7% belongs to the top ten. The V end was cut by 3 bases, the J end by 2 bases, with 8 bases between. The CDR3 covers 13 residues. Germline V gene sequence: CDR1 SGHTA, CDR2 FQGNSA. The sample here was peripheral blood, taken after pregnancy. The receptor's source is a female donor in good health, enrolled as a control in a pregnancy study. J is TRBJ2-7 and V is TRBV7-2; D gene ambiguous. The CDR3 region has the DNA TGTGCCAGCAGCTTGGCACATGCCTACGAGCAGTACTTC. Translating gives CASSLAHAYEQYF.